The 6 T cell receptor beta chains below come from one sample, sequenced in a study of T cells after yellow fever vaccination. MiXCR was run by TCRdb on the 5' RACE reads, yielding one entry per CDR3 protein. The sample shows more than 200,000 distinct CDR3 sequences, about 3.7% of them seen only once. Sequencing used PBMCs, obtained 15 days after the yellow fever booster vaccination. The receptor source for this set is a man aged 18 to 35 who received the YFV17D yellow fever vaccine.

As for this clonotype: This sequence may be a read error, since a much larger clone differs from it by one base. The CDR3 protein is CASCYRVSSTDTQYF. DNA for the CDR3: TGCGCCAGCTGCTACAGGGTCTCTAGCACAGATACGCAGTATTTT. The J gene is TRBJ2-3, the V gene TRBV5-1; TRBD1 might be the D (6 bases). V was cut by 7 bases and J by 0 bases, with 15 bases left in between. The germline V gene encodes CDR1 SGHRS and CDR2 YFSETQ. The length of the CDR3 is 15 residues.

Concerning this clonotype: This may stem from a read error, because a much larger clone lies one nucleotide away. This chain joins TRBV7-8 and TRBJ2-7; either TRBD1 or TRBD2 may supply D (5 bases each). Germline lookup yields CDR1 SGHVS and CDR2 FQNEAQ. V shed 3 bases and J shed 7 bases, with 19 bases lying between them. The CDR3 is made up of 15 amino acids. The CDR3 here is CASSLRAGSYVEQYF. As DNA, the CDR3 is TGTGCCAGCAGCTTGCGGGCAGGGAGCTACGTTGAGCAGTACTTC.

Only a few counts were recorded for this clonotype. This chain uses TRBV20-1 with TRBJ2-5, with D maybe TRBD2 (7 bases). Germline CDR1 DFQATT, CDR2 SNEGSKA (reference sequence). The ends were cut back, 1 base at V and 5 bases at J, with 17 bases in the middle. This CDR3 spans 15 amino acids. The CDR3 nucleotides are TGCAGTGCTAGAGTTGGGGGGGGGCCTGGGGAGACCCAGTACTTC. Amino acid sequence: CSARVGGGPGETQYF.

This clonotype was counted many times. The rearrangement joins TRBV5-5 to TRBJ2-1, with D possibly TRBD2 on 5 matching bases. The V end lost 2 bases, the J end lost 0 bases, and 9 bases lay between the germline ends. CDR3 length: 15 amino acids. Germline CDR1 and CDR2: SGHKS and YYEKEE (reference sequence). The CDR3 protein is CASSFYGDSYNEQFF. DNA of the CDR3: TGTGCCAGCAGCTTTTACGGGGACTCCTACAATGAGCAGTTCTTC.

This clonotype was picked up many times. The chain has TRBV10-2 and TRBJ2-1; 8 bases are shared with TRBD2. CDR1 is WSHSY and CDR2 is SAAADI in the germline V gene. The trim removed 6 bases at V and 2 bases at J, leaving 3 bases unmatched. The CDR3 covers 14 residues. Here the CDR3 DNA reads TGCGCCAGCAGGGGGACTAGTACCTACAATGAGCAGTTCTTC. Translated: CASRGTSTYNEQFF.

This clonotype has at least ten counts. This chain joins TRBV12-3 or TRBV12-4 and TRBJ2-5; 15 positions agree with TRBD2. CDR3 length: 13 amino acids. J lost 12 bases, V lost 6 bases, and 5 bases had no gene match. The CDR3 sequence is CASRWTSGGVEYF. For the CDR3, the DNA is TGTGCCAGCAGATGGACTAGCGGGGGGGTCGAGTACTTC.